A selection of T cell receptor beta chains follows, all from one sample in a study of blood T cell repertoires in COVID-19. The data were produced by immunoSEQ multiplex PCR, yet TCRdb's version contains in-frame clones alone and is incomplete. The profile covers around 70,000 clones, with roughly 89% appearing a single time and roughly 6.1% taken by the ten largest. Sequenced sample: peripheral blood. The receptors come from a human donor in a cohort sampled during active COVID-19. Each CDR3 is given with its conserved first and last residue. A D gene is named only where the DNA matches it firmly. Size tells how often a clone was seen (once, few, many) or the class of an expanded clone, and some rows leave it out.

clone_size	d_call	v_call	j_call	cdr3_aa	cdr3_nt
.	.	TRBV19	TRBJ2-5	CASSTAGPGPQETQYF	TGTGCCAGTAGTACCGCGGGACCGGGCCCTCAAGAGACCCAGTACTTC
.	.	TRBV19	TRBJ2-2	CASSIQTNTGELFF	TGTGCCAGTAGTATCCAGACGAACACCGGGGAGCTGTTTTTT
.	TRBD2	TRBV7-9	TRBJ2-5	CASSRASGGKLQETQYF	TGTGCCAGCAGCAGGGCTAGCGGGGGGAAATTGCAAGAGACCCAGTACTTC
.	.	TRBV15	TRBJ1-1	CATSRGNPENGAFF	TGTGCCACCAGCAGAGGAAATCCCGAAAACGGAGCTTTCTTT
.	.	TRBV23-1	TRBJ1-6	CASSQGGRGSPLHF	TGCGCCAGCAGTCAAGGTGGTAGAGGATCACCCCTCCACTTT
.	TRBD1	TRBV19	TRBJ1-6	CASSPTGGNSPLHF	TGTGCCAGTAGTCCCACAGGGGGCAATTCACCCCTCCACTTT
.	.	TRBV6-6	TRBJ2-1	CASSYPVRRGGNEQFF	TGTGCCAGCAGTTACCCGGTGAGAAGAGGGGGCAATGAGCAGTTCTTC
.	.	TRBV4-2	TRBJ2-1	CASSQDLDSDYNEQFF	TGTGCCAGCAGCCAAGATCTGGACAGTGACTACAATGAGCAGTTCTTC
.	.	TRBV7-8	TRBJ1-3	CASSYNQGFGNTIYF	TGTGCCAGCAGCTACAATCAGGGCTTTGGAAACACCATATATTTT
.	TRBD1	TRBV10-3	TRBJ2-7	CAISTPGQGAYEQYF	TGTGCCATCAGTACCCCGGGACAGGGGGCGTACGAGCAGTACTTC
.	.	TRBV7-9	TRBJ1-4	CASSLMATNEKLFF	TGTGCCAGCAGCTTAATGGCCACTAATGAAAAACTGTTTTTT
.	TRBD1	TRBV6-5	TRBJ1-2	CASTRQGGGYTF	TGTGCCAGCACCCGACAGGGGGGTGGCTACACCTTC
.	.	TRBV12-5	TRBJ2-1	CASGLGLTGSSYNEQFF	TGTGCTAGTGGTTTGGGACTGACGGGGAGCTCCTACAATGAGCAGTTCTTC
.	TRBD2	TRBV9	TRBJ2-5	CASSSRLAGGETQYF	TGTGCCAGCAGCTCCCGACTAGCGGGGGGGGAGACCCAGTACTTC
once	.	TRBV7-2	TRBJ2-3	CASSFSVSDTQYF	TGTGCCAGCAGCTTCTCGGTCTCAGATACGCAGTATTTT
.	TRBD2	TRBV29-1	TRBJ2-3	CSAVEAGGPDTQYF	TGCAGCGCCGTCGAAGCGGGGGGCCCAGATACGCAGTATTTT
.	.	TRBV19	TRBJ2-7	CASSFTGYEQYF	TGTGCCAGTAGTTTTACAGGCTACGAGCAGTACTTC
.	.	TRBV7-9	TRBJ1-4	CASSPRVRNEKLFF	TGTGCCAGCAGCCCCCGAGTCAGGAACGAAAAACTGTTTTTT
once	.	TRBV11-3	TRBJ2-5	CASSLEPETRTQYF	TGTGCCAGCAGCTTAGAACCGGAGACCCGGACCCAGTACTTC
once	.	TRBV18	TRBJ1-2	CASSPRDGYGYTF	TGTGCCAGCTCACCCAGGGATGGCTATGGCTACACCTTC
.	TRBD2	TRBV7-3	TRBJ2-2	CASSPGLPLGGELFF	TGTGCCAGCAGCCCGGGACTACCCCTGGGCGGGGAGCTGTTTTTT
.	.	TRBV19	TRBJ2-1	CASSIRQARNEQFF	TGTGCCAGTAGTATCCGCCAGGCCCGGAATGAGCAGTTCTTC
.	.	TRBV2	TRBJ2-7	CASSAGQINYEQYF	TGTGCCAGCAGTGCCGGACAGATTAATTACGAGCAGTACTTC
once	.	TRBV5-5	TRBJ1-6	CASINSRGGNSPLHF	TGTGCCAGCATAAACTCTCGGGGTGGAAATTCACCCCTCCACTTT
.	TRBD2	TRBV18	TRBJ2-7	CASSSTSGSYEQYF	TGTGCCAGCTCATCAACTAGCGGGTCCTACGAGCAGTACTTC
.	.	TRBV7-8	TRBJ1-4	CVSSPRSTNEKLFF	TGTGTCAGCAGCCCGCGTTCAACTAATGAAAAACTGTTTTTT
.	.	TRBV19	TRBJ2-7	CASSMRVSYEQYF	TGTGCCAGTAGTATGAGGGTGAGCTACGAGCAGTACTTC
.	.	TRBV10-1	TRBJ1-5	CASSESGGQPQHF	TGCGCCAGCAGTGAGTCGGGGGGACAGCCCCAGCATTTT
.	.	TRBV29-1	TRBJ1-1	CSGERGTNTEAFF	TGCAGCGGAGAACGGGGTACGAACACTGAAGCTTTCTTT
once	.	TRBV6-2/TRBV6-3	TRBJ1-3	CASSYPRHVFSGNTIYF	TGTGCCAGCAGTTACCCGAGACACGTATTCTCTGGAAACACCATATATTTT
once	TRBD2	TRBV5-8	TRBJ2-3	CASSQGLPSDTQYF	TGTGCCAGCAGCCAGGGACTACCCTCGGATACGCAGTATTTT
.	.	TRBV9	TRBJ2-7	CASSVDSPYEQYF	TGTGCCAGCAGCGTAGACAGTCCCTACGAGCAGTACTTC
.	.	TRBV18	TRBJ2-2	CASSPQARAGELFF	TGTGCCAGCTCACCACAAGCTCGGGCCGGGGAGCTGTTTTTT
once	.	TRBV4-2	TRBJ1-5	CASSQEGGGTQPQHF	TGTGCCAGCAGCCAAGAGGGCGGGGGGACTCAGCCCCAGCATTTT
once	.	TRBV7-6	TRBJ2-5	CASSMLGLATETQYF	TGTGCCAGCAGCATGTTGGGACTGGCTACGGAGACCCAGTACTTC
.	TRBD1	TRBV10-3	TRBJ1-1	CAIREGTANTEAFF	TGTGCCATCAGGGAAGGGACAGCGAACACTGAAGCTTTCTTT
.	TRBD2	TRBV4-3	TRBJ2-1	CASSQDQGLVRNEQFF	TGCGCCAGCAGCCAAGATCAGGGACTAGTGAGGAATGAGCAGTTCTTC
once	TRBD2	TRBV5-1	TRBJ2-2	CASSVPGLASGELFF	TGCGCCAGCAGCGTGCCCGGACTAGCGTCCGGGGAGCTGTTTTTT
.	.	TRBV5-1	TRBJ1-6	CASSRDTSSYNSPLHF	TGCGCCAGCAGCCGGGATACTAGCTCCTATAATTCACCCCTCCACTTT
.	TRBD1	TRBV24-1	TRBJ1-1	CATSDLLQGDMNTEAFF	TGTGCCACCAGTGATTTGTTACAGGGGGACATGAACACTGAAGCTTTCTTT
once	.	TRBV6-5	TRBJ1-5	CASSTRPGDGQPQHF	TGTGCCAGCAGTACCCGACCAGGGGACGGTCAGCCCCAGCATTTT